Below, 8 T cell receptor beta chains from the same sample are listed, as sequenced in a study of T cell changes during pregnancy in multiple sclerosis. Sequencing was performed with immunoSEQ multiplex PCR; in TCRdb, only in-frame clones are kept and a portion is missing. The repertoire holds about 69,000 clones, with 75% to 90% as singletons. The starting material was peripheral blood, obtained before pregnancy. The receptors here all came from a female donor with multiple sclerosis, enrolled in a pregnancy study.

This chain joins TRBV7-6 and TRBJ2-3, with D possibly matching TRBD2 (5 bases). CDR3 length: 14 amino acids. Deletions cut 5 bases from V and 8 bases from J, with 17 bases between. Germline V CDR1 and CDR2: SGHVS, FNYEAQ. The CDR3: CASSLSEAGGTQYF. CDR3 bases: TGTGCCAGCAGCCTCTCGGAGGCGGGTGGTACGCAGTATTTT.

The chain joins TRBV6-6 to TRBJ1-5; 10 bases map to TRBD1. The CDR3 spans 15 residues. V shed 4 bases, J shed 9 bases, and the junction held 9 bases outside the gene matches. CDR1 MNHNY and CDR2 SVGAGI come from the germline V gene (reference sequence). The CDR3 DNA sequence: TGTGCCAGCAGTTTTGGACAGGGGGTCGCGGGGCCCCAGCATTTT. It is translated as CASSFGQGVAGPQHF.

The rearrangement links TRBV7-3 to TRBJ2-7, with 8 bases lining up with TRBD1. Looked up from germline, CDR1 is SGHTA and CDR2 is FQGTGA. The CDR3 length is 14 residues. Trimming removed 4 bases from V and 3 bases from J; junction bases left unmatched: 5. The CDR3, as DNA: TGTGCCAGCAGCTACGGACAGGGTCACTACGAGCAGTACTTC. Its translation: CASSYGQGHYEQYF.

The chain uses TRBV7-3 and TRBJ1-1; perhaps TRBD1 as D (6 bases). The CDR3 covers 17 residues. The germline V gene has CDR1 SGHTA and CDR2 FQGTGA. The V end was cut by 5 bases, the J end by 5 bases, with 24 bases between. The CDR3 bases are TGTGCCAGCAGCCCTCGACAGGATTCGAGGCTTCAGACTGAAGCTTTCTTT. This encodes CASSPRQDSRLQTEAFF.

This clone was seen once. The chain carries TRBV27 and TRBJ1-6; weak D call: TRBD1 (6 bases). The V end was cut by 5 bases, the J end by 6 bases, with 17 bases between. CDR3 length: 16 residues. Germline CDR1 and CDR2: MNHEY and SMNVEV (reference sequence). CDR3 residues: CASSPPRQEGNSPLHF. CDR3 bases: TGTGCCAGCAGTCCGCCTCGACAGGAAGGTAATTCACCCCTCCACTTT.

This chain uses TRBV9 with TRBJ1-5; the D is unclear. The germline CDR1 and CDR2 sequences are SGDLS and YYNGEE. V dropped 0 bases and J dropped 3 bases, with 7 bases sitting between them. CDR3 length: 14 residues. CDR3 in amino acids: CASSVGPINQPQHF. CDR3 bases: TGTGCCAGCAGCGTAGGGCCGATCAATCAGCCCCAGCATTTT.

The chain employs TRBV5-4 and TRBJ2-1; 7 positions match TRBD2. Germline CDR1 reads SGHNT; CDR2 reads YYREEE (reference sequence). CDR3 length: 15 amino acids. V gave up 0 bases and J gave up 8 bases; unmatched junction bases: 8. CDR3: CASSLGREKVYEQFF. The CDR3, as DNA: TGTGCCAGCAGCTTGGGGCGGGAGAAGGTCTATGAGCAGTTCTTC.

V gene TRBV9 combines with J gene TRBJ2-1; D gene uncertain. CDR3 size: 16 residues. Germline V gene lookup returns CDR1 SGDLS and CDR2 YYNGEE. The V gene lost 0 bases and the J gene lost 9 bases, with 19 bases spanning the gap. Written as DNA, the CDR3 is TGTGCCAGCAGCGTAGGGCAGAGTAGCTTTGGCGCTGAGCAGTTCTTC. Translation: CASSVGQSSFGAEQFF.